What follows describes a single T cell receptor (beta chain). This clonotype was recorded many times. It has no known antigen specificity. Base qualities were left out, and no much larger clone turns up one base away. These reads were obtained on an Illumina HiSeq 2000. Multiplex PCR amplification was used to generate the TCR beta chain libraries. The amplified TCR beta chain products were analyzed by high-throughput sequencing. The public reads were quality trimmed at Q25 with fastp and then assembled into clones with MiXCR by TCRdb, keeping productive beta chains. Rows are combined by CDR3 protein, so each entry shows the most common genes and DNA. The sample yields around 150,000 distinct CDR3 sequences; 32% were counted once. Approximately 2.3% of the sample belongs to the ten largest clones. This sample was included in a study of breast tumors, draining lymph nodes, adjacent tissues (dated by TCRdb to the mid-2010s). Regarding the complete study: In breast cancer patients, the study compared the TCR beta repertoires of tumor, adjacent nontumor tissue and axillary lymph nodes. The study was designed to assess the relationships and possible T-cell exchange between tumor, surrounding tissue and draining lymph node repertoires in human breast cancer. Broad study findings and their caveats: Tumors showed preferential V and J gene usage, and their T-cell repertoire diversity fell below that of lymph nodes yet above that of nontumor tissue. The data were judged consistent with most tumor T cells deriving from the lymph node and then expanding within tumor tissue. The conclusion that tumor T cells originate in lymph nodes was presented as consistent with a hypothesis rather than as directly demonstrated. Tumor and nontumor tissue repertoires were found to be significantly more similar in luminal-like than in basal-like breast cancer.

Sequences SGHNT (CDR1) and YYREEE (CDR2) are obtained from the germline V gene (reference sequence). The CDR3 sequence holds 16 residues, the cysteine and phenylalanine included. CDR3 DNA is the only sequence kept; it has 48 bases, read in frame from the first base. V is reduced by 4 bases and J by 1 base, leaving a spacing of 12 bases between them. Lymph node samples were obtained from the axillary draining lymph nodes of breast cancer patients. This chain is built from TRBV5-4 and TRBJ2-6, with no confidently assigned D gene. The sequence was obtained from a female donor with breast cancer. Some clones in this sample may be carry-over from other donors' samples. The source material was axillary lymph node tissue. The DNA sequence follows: TGTGCCAGCAGCGCGCGCATAGGGTCTGGGGCCAACGTCCTGACTTTC. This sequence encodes CASSARIGSGANVLTF.